This T cell receptor beta chain stems from a study of early T cells in non-severe SARS-CoV-2 infection. The table lists this clonotype with a few counts. Each CDR3 protein gets one entry after TCRdb re-called the 5' RACE reads with MiXCR. This table holds about 64,000 distinct CDR3 sequences, roughly 8.2% found once. This sequence was found in an adult who was a healthcare worker with PCR-confirmed SARS-CoV-2 infection or an uninfected control (not recorded which). The sample in question was whole blood, obtained at baseline.

CDR3 amino acids: CSASPGRSTEAFF. Here the CDR3 DNA reads TGCAGTGCTAGTCCAGGGCGGTCGACTGAAGCTTTCTTT. The chain joins TRBV20-1 to TRBJ1-1; D might be TRBD1 (5 bases). The V gene lost 3 bases and the J gene lost 5 bases, with 13 bases spanning the gap. CDR3 length: 13 amino acids. CDR1 DFQATT and CDR2 SNEGSKA come from the germline V gene (reference sequence).